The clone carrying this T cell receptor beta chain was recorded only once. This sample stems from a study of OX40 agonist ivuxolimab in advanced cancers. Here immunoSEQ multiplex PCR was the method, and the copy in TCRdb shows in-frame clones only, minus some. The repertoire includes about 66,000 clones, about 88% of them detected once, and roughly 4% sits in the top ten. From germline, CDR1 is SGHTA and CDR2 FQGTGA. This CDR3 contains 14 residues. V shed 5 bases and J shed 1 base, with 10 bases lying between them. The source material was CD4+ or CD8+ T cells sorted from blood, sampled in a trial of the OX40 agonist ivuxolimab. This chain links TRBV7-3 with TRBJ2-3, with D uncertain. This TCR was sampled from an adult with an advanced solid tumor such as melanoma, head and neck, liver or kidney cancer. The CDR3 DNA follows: TGTGCCAGCAGCCCCGGTTTTCGCACAGATACGCAGTATTTT. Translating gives CASSPGFRTDTQYF.